The rows below give T cell receptor beta chains drawn from one sample of a study of blood T cell repertoires in COVID-19. The repertoire was sequenced with immunoSEQ multiplex PCR; TCRdb's copy has only in-frame clones and lacks some. The profile covers some 150,000 clones, with 70% to 90% appearing a single time and over 10% taken by the ten largest. The sequenced sample consisted of peripheral blood. The receptors shown here come from a man between 60 and 70 years old with active or convalescent COVID-19. The CDR3 runs from the conserved cysteine through the conserved F or W. D genes are given only for firm matches. Clone size, where shown, is once, few, many, or a class for clones that have expanded.

j_call: TRBJ2-1
clone_size: -
v_call: TRBV27
d_call: -
cdr3_nt: TGTGCCAGCAGTACTAGGGGGATTGAGCAGTTCTTC
cdr3_aa: CASSTRGIEQFF

j_call: TRBJ1-6
clone_size: once
v_call: TRBV28
d_call: -
cdr3_nt: TGTGCCAGCAGTTGGGAGGGCCCCCTCCACTTT
cdr3_aa: CASSWEGPLHF

j_call: TRBJ1-5
clone_size: -
v_call: TRBV21-1
d_call: -
cdr3_nt: TGTGCCAGCAGCAAAATGGCGGAAAGTTGCAATCAGCCCCAGCATTTT
cdr3_aa: CASSKMAESCNQPQHF

j_call: TRBJ2-5
clone_size: -
v_call: TRBV18
d_call: TRBD1
cdr3_nt: TGTGCCAGCTCACCACCTGCGACAGGGGGCCGGGGAGAGACCCAGTACTTC
cdr3_aa: CASSPPATGGRGETQYF

j_call: TRBJ1-2
clone_size: -
v_call: TRBV7-9
d_call: -
cdr3_nt: TGTGCCAGCAGCTCCCAAACAGGGTCTCGTGGCTACACCTTC
cdr3_aa: CASSSQTGSRGYTF

j_call: TRBJ1-4
clone_size: -
v_call: TRBV4-3
d_call: -
cdr3_nt: TGCGCCAGCAGCCAAGATGCGCGGGGCGCTGCCGAAAAACTGTTTTTT
cdr3_aa: CASSQDARGAAEKLFF

j_call: TRBJ1-5
clone_size: -
v_call: TRBV19
d_call: -
cdr3_nt: TGTGCCAGTAGTATTGCAGATCCCCAGCCCCAGCATTTT
cdr3_aa: CASSIADPQPQHF

j_call: TRBJ1-2
clone_size: -
v_call: TRBV19
d_call: -
cdr3_nt: TGTGCCAGCACTGATGCCACGGACTATGGCTACACCTTC
cdr3_aa: CASTDATDYGYTF

j_call: TRBJ1-1
clone_size: once
v_call: TRBV6-5
d_call: -
cdr3_nt: TGTGCCAGTAGCCGGGGGGGGTTTGAAGCTTTCTTT
cdr3_aa: CASSRGGFEAFF

j_call: TRBJ1-3
clone_size: -
v_call: TRBV6-5
d_call: -
cdr3_nt: TGTGCCAGCAATCCGGGAACTTACTCTGGAAACACCATATATTTT
cdr3_aa: CASNPGTYSGNTIYF

j_call: TRBJ1-2
clone_size: -
v_call: TRBV3-1/TRBV3-2
d_call: TRBD1
cdr3_nt: TGTGCCAGCAGCCCCAGACAGGGCGGGACCGGCTACACCTTC
cdr3_aa: CASSPRQGGTGYTF

j_call: TRBJ2-7
clone_size: many
v_call: TRBV4-2
d_call: -
cdr3_nt: TGTGCCAGCAGCCAAGGCGGGGTTAACGAGCAGTACTTC
cdr3_aa: CASSQGGVNEQYF

j_call: TRBJ2-3
clone_size: -
v_call: TRBV28
d_call: TRBD1
cdr3_nt: TGTGCCAGCAGTTTAACCGGACAGGGTACAGATACGCAGTATTTT
cdr3_aa: CASSLTGQGTDTQYF

j_call: TRBJ1-1
clone_size: -
v_call: TRBV19
d_call: -
cdr3_nt: TGTGCCAGTAGTACACAGGGTCGAACTGAAGCTTTCTTT
cdr3_aa: CASSTQGRTEAFF

j_call: TRBJ1-2
clone_size: -
v_call: TRBV4-3
d_call: TRBD1
cdr3_nt: TGCGCCAGCAGCCAAGACCTGACAGGGTTTAGTGGCTACACCTTC
cdr3_aa: CASSQDLTGFSGYTF

j_call: TRBJ2-2
clone_size: -
v_call: TRBV7-9
d_call: TRBD2
cdr3_nt: TGTGCCAGCAGCTTAGGTCTAGCGGAGAGCACCGGGGAGCTGTTTTTT
cdr3_aa: CASSLGLAESTGELFF

j_call: TRBJ1-6
clone_size: -
v_call: TRBV6-2/TRBV6-3
d_call: -
cdr3_nt: TGTGCCAGCAGTTACTCGAAATTGTATGGGGGCCCCGGAGCTTCACCCCTCCACTTT
cdr3_aa: CASSYSKLYGGPGASPLHF

j_call: TRBJ2-5
clone_size: -
v_call: TRBV24-1
d_call: TRBD2
cdr3_nt: TGTGCCACCAGTGATTTGAGCGGGAGCAAAGAGACCCAGTACTTC
cdr3_aa: CATSDLSGSKETQYF

j_call: TRBJ2-5
clone_size: -
v_call: TRBV12-5
d_call: TRBD2
cdr3_nt: TGTGCTAGTGGTTTGGGACTAGCGGGCCAAGAGACCCAGTACTTC
cdr3_aa: CASGLGLAGQETQYF

j_call: TRBJ2-5
clone_size: -
v_call: TRBV5-6
d_call: -
cdr3_nt: TGTGCCAGCAGCTTGGGCGGTAGCGGCCAAGAGACCCAGTACTTC
cdr3_aa: CASSLGGSGQETQYF

j_call: TRBJ2-7
clone_size: -
v_call: TRBV28
d_call: TRBD2
cdr3_nt: TGTGCCAGCAGTGCGCGACTAGCCCACGAGCAGTACTTC
cdr3_aa: CASSARLAHEQYF

j_call: TRBJ2-1
clone_size: once
v_call: TRBV3-1/TRBV3-2
d_call: TRBD2
cdr3_nt: TGTGCCAGCAGCCAAGAGGTAGCGGGAGTAAATGAGCAGTTCTTC
cdr3_aa: CASSQEVAGVNEQFF

j_call: TRBJ2-2
clone_size: -
v_call: TRBV6-5
d_call: -
cdr3_nt: TGTGCCAGCAGCAACAAATACACCGGGGAGCTGTTTTTT
cdr3_aa: CASSNKYTGELFF

j_call: TRBJ2-2
clone_size: -
v_call: TRBV28
d_call: TRBD2
cdr3_nt: TGTGCCAGCAGTCTGCCCGCGGGGGGTGTGACCGGGGAGCTGTTTTTT
cdr3_aa: CASSLPAGGVTGELFF

j_call: TRBJ2-2
clone_size: -
v_call: TRBV2
d_call: TRBD1
cdr3_nt: TGTGCCAGCGGGGGACAGGGAGGCACCGGGGAGCTGTTTTTT
cdr3_aa: CASGGQGGTGELFF

j_call: TRBJ1-2
clone_size: -
v_call: TRBV6-5
d_call: TRBD1
cdr3_nt: TGTGCCAGCAGTTACTCGACAGGGGAGGACTATGGCTACACCTTC
cdr3_aa: CASSYSTGEDYGYTF

j_call: TRBJ2-7
clone_size: -
v_call: TRBV27
d_call: TRBD1
cdr3_nt: TGTGCCAGCAGTCCAGGACAGGGGGCTTTTAACGAGCAGTACTTC
cdr3_aa: CASSPGQGAFNEQYF

j_call: TRBJ2-5
clone_size: -
v_call: TRBV2
d_call: TRBD2
cdr3_nt: TGTGCCAGCACCTTACTGGGAGGGCCACAAGAGACCCAGTACTTC
cdr3_aa: CASTLLGGPQETQYF

j_call: TRBJ2-1
clone_size: -
v_call: TRBV5-1
d_call: TRBD2
cdr3_nt: TGCGCCAGCAGCTTGGCCCCCCGAGGAGCGGGAGCTCGCAATGAGCAGTTCTTC
cdr3_aa: CASSLAPRGAGARNEQFF

j_call: TRBJ2-5
clone_size: -
v_call: TRBV21-1
d_call: -
cdr3_nt: TGTGCCAGCAGCCACAACGACAGGGAGAGGGAGACCCAGTACTTC
cdr3_aa: CASSHNDRERETQYF

j_call: TRBJ1-3
clone_size: few
v_call: TRBV7-2
d_call: -
cdr3_nt: TGTGCCAGCAGCTTGACTCCAGGGCCAGGAAACACCATATATTTT
cdr3_aa: CASSLTPGPGNTIYF

j_call: TRBJ1-2
clone_size: -
v_call: TRBV18
d_call: -
cdr3_nt: TGTGCCAGCTCCCAGCAGGGTGACTATGGCTACACCTTC
cdr3_aa: CASSQQGDYGYTF

j_call: TRBJ2-5
clone_size: -
v_call: TRBV2
d_call: TRBD1
cdr3_nt: TGTGCCAGCAGTGCCAGGGGGCGCGAGACCCAGTACTTC
cdr3_aa: CASSARGRETQYF

j_call: TRBJ2-1
clone_size: few
v_call: TRBV19
d_call: -
cdr3_nt: TGTGCCAGTAGTAGCGGGCCTAATATGGGGGAGCAGTTCTTC
cdr3_aa: CASSSGPNMGEQFF

j_call: TRBJ2-5
clone_size: -
v_call: TRBV5-4
d_call: TRBD2
cdr3_nt: TGTGCCAGCAGCTTGGCGCCTAGCGGAAGAGAGACCCAGTACTTC
cdr3_aa: CASSLAPSGRETQYF

j_call: TRBJ2-2
clone_size: -
v_call: TRBV3-1/TRBV3-2
d_call: -
cdr3_nt: TGTGCCAGCAGGGCGGGACCTAACACCGGGGAGCTGTTTTTT
cdr3_aa: CASRAGPNTGELFF

j_call: TRBJ1-1
clone_size: -
v_call: TRBV10-3
d_call: -
cdr3_nt: TGTGCCATCAGTGAGCCCGGGATCATGAACACTGAAGCTTTCTTT
cdr3_aa: CAISEPGIMNTEAFF

j_call: TRBJ2-1
clone_size: -
v_call: TRBV30
d_call: -
cdr3_nt: TGTGCCTGGAGTGCTAGCCATGGGTACTACAATGAGCAGTTCTTC
cdr3_aa: CAWSASHGYYNEQFF

j_call: TRBJ1-2
clone_size: once
v_call: TRBV7-9
d_call: TRBD1
cdr3_nt: TGTGCCAGCAGCTTAGGCAGGGGGGACTATGGCTACACCTTC
cdr3_aa: CASSLGRGDYGYTF

j_call: TRBJ1-4
clone_size: -
v_call: TRBV6-2/TRBV6-3
d_call: -
cdr3_nt: TGTGCCAGCAGTTCCAGGGGAGCTAATGAAAAACTGTTTTTT
cdr3_aa: CASSSRGANEKLFF